Following are 20 T cell receptor beta chains from one sample sequenced in a study of blood T cell repertoires in COVID-19. Data came from immunoSEQ multiplex PCR; TCRdb stores just in-frame clones and leaves some out. The sample carries roughly 180,000 clones, roughly four fifths recorded once. Input material: peripheral blood. Receptors originate from a woman aged 40-49 years with COVID-19, enrolled during active disease.

The chain links TRBV14 to TRBJ2-2, with D possibly TRBD1 on 6 matching bases. CDR1 is SGHDN, CDR2 FVKESK, per germline. Trimming took off 2 bases at V and 5 bases at J, with 15 bases between the two ends. The CDR3 consists of 16 residues. CDR3 sequence: CASSQTWIRGTGELFF. The CDR3 DNA reads as TGTGCCAGCAGCCAAACATGGATAAGGGGGACCGGGGAGCTGTTTTTT.

The chain couples TRBV30 to TRBJ2-1; D is possibly TRBD2 (5 bases). V gave up 0 bases and J gave up 2 bases, with 11 bases separating them. The CDR3 loop spans 15 amino acids. Germline loops: CDR1 GTSNPN, CDR2 SVGIG (reference sequence). In DNA form, the CDR3 reads TGTGCCTGGAGTGTACTAGATCCCCCCTACAATGAGCAGTTCTTC. Protein product: CAWSVLDPPYNEQFF.

This chain uses TRBV15 with TRBJ2-5, with 7 bases that match TRBD1. V lost 3 bases, J lost 1 base, and 2 bases stayed unmatched. The CDR3 is made up of 14 amino acids. Germline CDR1 is LNHNV and CDR2 is YYDKDF (reference sequence). The CDR3 DNA sequence: TGTGCCACCAGCAGGGGGGACAGCCAAGAGACCCAGTACTTC. Protein product: CATSRGDSQETQYF.

The chain couples TRBV3-1 (or the pseudogene TRBV3-2) to TRBJ2-7; TRBD1 might be the D (5 bases). CDR1 is LGHDT, CDR2 YNNKEL, per germline (reference sequence). The CDR3 has 15 residues. Trimming cost V 1 base and J 4 bases, with 14 bases left between them. CDR3 in DNA: TGTGCCAGCAGCCAAGGCAGGGCCAGAGTTTACGAGCAGTACTTC. Translating gives CASSQGRARVYEQYF.

This sequence joins TRBV5-4 and TRBJ1-3; D gene ambiguous. Trimming shortened V by 4 bases and J by 0 bases, and 11 bases separated the two germline ends. CDR3 size: 15 residues. The germline V gene encodes CDR1 SGHNT and CDR2 YYREEE (reference sequence). This CDR3 is CASSDGLSSGNTIYF. As DNA, the CDR3 is TGTGCCAGCAGCGATGGACTGAGCTCTGGAAACACCATATATTTT.

This clone was seen ten or more times. The CDR3: CASREQGAGTEAFF. CDR3 DNA: TGCGCCAGCAGAGAACAGGGGGCGGGAACTGAAGCTTTCTTT. The genes are TRBV5-1 and TRBJ1-1; TRBD1 matches 9 bases. CDR1 is SGHRS, CDR2 YFSETQ, per germline. CDR3 length equals 14 residues. V dropped 5 bases and J dropped 5; count of bases not matched to a gene: 7.

The chain carries TRBV5-1 and TRBJ2-2, with D possibly matching TRBD1 (6 bases). The V gene's germline CDR1 is SGHRS and CDR2 YFSETQ. There are 15 residues in the CDR3. The germline V and J ends were trimmed by 2 bases and 7 bases, with 15 bases remaining between them. The CDR3 protein is CASSFSGTSGGELFF. Written as DNA, the CDR3 is TGCGCCAGCAGCTTTAGTGGGACATCGGGCGGGGAGCTGTTTTTT.

This clone was seen once. The genes are TRBV9 and TRBJ2-1, with 9 bases that match TRBD2. This CDR3 is 15 amino acids long. V was pared by 0 bases and J by 7 bases, with 5 bases of the junction left unmatched. Germline V gene lookup returns CDR1 SGDLS and CDR2 YYNGEE. In DNA form, the CDR3 reads TGTGCCAGCAGCGTAGGTAGCGGGAGTAGTAATGAGCAGTTCTTC. Its translation: CASSVGSGSSNEQFF.

This chain joins TRBV6-2 or TRBV6-3 and TRBJ2-5; 7 nucleotides align to TRBD1. Germline-derived CDR1 and CDR2 are MNHEY and SVGEGT. The CDR3 totals 15 residues. V was pared by 1 base and J by 2 bases, with 4 bases of the junction left unmatched. CDR3 nucleotide sequence: TGTGCCAGCAGTTACTGGGGGACAGTTCAAGAGACCCAGTACTTC. Translated: CASSYWGTVQETQYF.

V and J are TRBV9 and TRBJ2-2; a possible D gene is TRBD1 (5 bases). The CDR3 consists of 17 residues. Germline CDR1 reads SGDLS; CDR2 reads YYNGEE. Trimming pared 0 bases from V and 3 bases from J, leaving 15 bases between. CDR3 protein: CASSVGGRGADTGELFF. As DNA, the CDR3 is TGTGCCAGCAGCGTAGGTGGAAGGGGCGCCGACACCGGGGAGCTGTTTTTT.

As DNA, the CDR3 is TGTGCCAGCAGTTACCCTACTAGCGGACGCACAGATACGCAGTATTTT. This sequence encodes CASSYPTSGRTDTQYF. This chain joins TRBV6-5 and TRBJ2-3; 8 nucleotides line up with TRBD2. CDR3 length: 16 residues. Germline CDR1 is MNHEY and CDR2 is SVGAGI. The V gene end was trimmed by 2 bases and the J gene end by 1 base; junction bases not matched to a gene: 5.

In its sample, this clone was seen a few times. This rearrangement joins TRBV12-3 or TRBV12-4 to TRBJ1-1; no firm D call. V gave up 6 bases and J gave up 1 base, with 9 bases separating them. The CDR3 has 13 amino acids. DNA for the CDR3: TGTGCCAGCAGCCCACACCAGAACACTGAAGCTTTCTTT. The encoded protein is CASSPHQNTEAFF.

The rearrangement joins TRBV30 to TRBJ1-3; a possible D gene is TRBD1 (6 bases). Between the trimmed V and J ends, which lost 1 base and 1 base, there was a span of 8 bases. The CDR3 has 14 amino acids. Germline values: CDR1 GTSNPN, CDR2 SVGIG (reference sequence). CDR3 nucleotides: TGTGCCTGGAGTGCGGGACATTCTGGAAACACCATATATTTT. Translated: CAWSAGHSGNTIYF. The full variable domain, completed using reference TRBV30 and TRBJ1-3, is SQTIHQWPATLVQPVGSPLSLECTVEGTSNPNLYWYRQAAGRGLQLLFYSVGIGQISSEVPQNLSASRPQDRQFILSSKKLLLSDSGFYLCAWSAGHSGNTIYFGEGSWLTVV.

The rearrangement joins TRBV7-9 to TRBJ1-6; D not certain. Germline CDR1 and CDR2: SEHNR and FQNEAQ (reference sequence). Trimming cost V 5 bases and J 12 bases, with 8 bases left between them. The CDR3 length is 11 residues. This chain's CDR3 is CASSPGGPLHF. The DNA of the CDR3 is TGTGCCAGCAGCCCCGGTGGACCCCTCCACTTT.

This clone was seen a single time. The rearrangement uses TRBV6-5 and TRBJ1-5; TRBD1 might be the D (6 bases). Germline assignment: CDR1 MNHEY and CDR2 SVGAGI. V was cut by 7 bases and J by 9 bases, with 16 bases left in between. The CDR3 is 13 residues long. Here the CDR3 DNA reads TGTGCCAGCACCTTTGACTCCAGGGGGCCCCAGCATTTT. It codes for CASTFDSRGPQHF.

The CDR3 is CSASRGGAGEQYF. The CDR3 nucleotides are TGCAGTGCTAGTAGGGGGGGCGCGGGGGAGCAGTACTTC. The chain joins TRBV20-1 to TRBJ2-7, with a possible D match to TRBD2 (7 bases). Germline V gene lookup returns CDR1 DFQATT and CDR2 SNEGSKA (reference sequence). Trimming cost V 3 bases and J 7 bases, with 16 bases left between them. This CDR3 contains 13 residues.

The rearrangement links TRBV30 to TRBJ1-3; weak D call: TRBD1 (6 bases). V lost 4 bases and J lost 5, with 21 bases in between. The CDR3 totals 16 residues. Germline V gives CDR1 GTSNPN, CDR2 SVGIG (reference sequence). CDR3: CAWKSQQGISRNTIYF. The CDR3 DNA reads TGTGCCTGGAAGTCACAACAGGGTATAAGTCGAAACACCATATATTTT.

This rearrangement joins TRBV9 to TRBJ2-3; 10 bases align to TRBD2. CDR3 size: 15 residues. Trimming took 0 bases from V and 6 from J; bases not matched to a gene: 4. Looked up from germline, CDR1 is SGDLS and CDR2 is YYNGEE. In nucleotides, the CDR3 is TGTGCCAGCAGCGTAGTCAGCGGGGGGGCCGATACGCAGTATTTT. This translates into CASSVVSGGADTQYF.

The chain recombines TRBV2 with TRBJ1-2, with 8 bases fitting TRBD1. The CDR3 is made up of 15 amino acids. Germline values: CDR1 SNHLY, CDR2 FYNNEI. With V trimmed by 5 bases and J by 8 bases, 13 bases remained unmatched. The CDR3 coding sequence is TGTGCCAGCAGTACAAGCCTCGGACAGGGAAGAGGCTACACCTTC. Amino acid sequence: CASSTSLGQGRGYTF. Combining the CDR3 with reference TRBV2 and TRBJ1-2 gives the whole variable domain EPEVTQTPSHQVTQMGQEVILRCVPISNHLYFYWYRQILGQKVEFLVSFYNNEISEKSEIFDDQFSVERPDGSNFTLKIRSTKLEDSAMYFCASSTSLGQGRGYTFGSGTRLTVV.

The CDR3 here is CASSFRLALETQYF. In nucleotides, the CDR3 is TGTGCCAGCAGCTTCAGACTAGCGCTTGAGACCCAGTACTTC. This rearrangement joins TRBV5-4 to TRBJ2-5; 8 nucleotides line up with TRBD2. Germline V gene sequence: CDR1 SGHNT, CDR2 YYREEE (reference sequence). The CDR3 length is 14 residues. J lost 5 bases, V lost 2 bases, and 5 bases had no gene match. Variable domain in full (rest from reference TRBV5-4 and TRBJ2-5): ETGVTQSPTHLIKTRGQQVTLRCSSQSGHNTVSWYQQALGQGPQFIFQYYREEENGRGNFPPRFSGLQFPNYSSELNVNALELDDSALYLCASSFRLALETQYFGPGTRLLVL.